This TCR beta chain was profiled in a study of spatial heterogeneity in lung cancer. A single record per CDR3 protein comes from TCRdb applying MiXCR to the 5' RACE reads. Among approximately 29,000 distinct CDR3 sequences listed, roughly 8.4% were seen once. Time point defined: sample taken at primary tumor resection. TCRs were sequenced from unsorted whole RNA of tumor, nontumor lung or PBMC. The donors, 70 or so patients with untreated early-stage non-small cell lung cancer, provided the samples. Points from the study as a whole: Expanded tumor TCRs that were ubiquitous appeared in blood more at resection than follow-up.

The CDR3 contains 14 residues. CDR1 is MNHNS, CDR2 SASEGT, per germline. Trimming at V came to 6 bases and at J to 4 bases, leaving 4 bases not matched to a gene. A word on this clonotype: Its antigen is still unknown.

Sample: PBMCs, taken at surgery. The V gene is TRBV6-1, the J gene TRBJ2-7, with 12 bases matching TRBD2. This receptor was taken from a female donor with early-stage non-small cell lung cancer. The CDR3 loop is CASRRLAGVYEQYF. CDR3 DNA: TGTGCCAGCAGACGACTAGCGGGAGTTTACGAGCAGTACTTC.